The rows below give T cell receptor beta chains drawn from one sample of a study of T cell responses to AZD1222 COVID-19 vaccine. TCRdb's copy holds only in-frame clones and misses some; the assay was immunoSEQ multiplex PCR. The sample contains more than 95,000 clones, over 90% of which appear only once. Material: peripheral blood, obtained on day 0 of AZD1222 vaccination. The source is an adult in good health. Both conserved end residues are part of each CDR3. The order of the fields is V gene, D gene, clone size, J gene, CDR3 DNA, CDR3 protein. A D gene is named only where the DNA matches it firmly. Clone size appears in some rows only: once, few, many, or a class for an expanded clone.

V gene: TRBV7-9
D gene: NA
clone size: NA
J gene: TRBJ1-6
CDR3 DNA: TGTGCCAGCAGCTTACAGGCTGGTTCACCCCTCCACTTT
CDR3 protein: CASSLQAGSPLHF

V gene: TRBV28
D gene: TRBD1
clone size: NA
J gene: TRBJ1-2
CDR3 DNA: TGTGCCAGCACCTCGCCGGGACAGATTTATGGCTACACCTTC
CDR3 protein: CASTSPGQIYGYTF

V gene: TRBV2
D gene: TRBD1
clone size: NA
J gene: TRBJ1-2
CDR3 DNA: TGTGCCAGCAGAGCTACCACAGGGGCGCGCAACTATGGCTACACCTTC
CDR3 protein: CASRATTGARNYGYTF

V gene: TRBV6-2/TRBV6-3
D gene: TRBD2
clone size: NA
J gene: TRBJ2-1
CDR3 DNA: TGTGCCAGCAGTTACCGTAGAGAGGCTAGCGGGAGCAATGAGCAGTTCTTC
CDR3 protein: CASSYRREASGSNEQFF

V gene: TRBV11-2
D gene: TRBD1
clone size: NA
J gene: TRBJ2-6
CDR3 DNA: TGTGCCAGCAGCTTAGCGAGGGGGCTAGGGGCCAACGTCCTGACTTTC
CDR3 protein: CASSLARGLGANVLTF

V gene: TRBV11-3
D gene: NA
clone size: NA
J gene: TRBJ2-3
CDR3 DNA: TGTGCCAGCAGCTTCATCACCCGAGAGGGCACAGATACGCAGTATTTT
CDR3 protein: CASSFITREGTDTQYF

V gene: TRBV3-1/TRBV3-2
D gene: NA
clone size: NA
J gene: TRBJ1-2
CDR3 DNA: TGTGCCAGCAGCCAAGAGTTCGGCCCGCTGCCCTATGGCTACACCTTC
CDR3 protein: CASSQEFGPLPYGYTF

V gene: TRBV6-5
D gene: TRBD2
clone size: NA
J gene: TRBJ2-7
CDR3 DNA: TGTGCCAGCGGACTTGGACTAGCGGAGACCTACGAGCAGTACTTC
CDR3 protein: CASGLGLAETYEQYF

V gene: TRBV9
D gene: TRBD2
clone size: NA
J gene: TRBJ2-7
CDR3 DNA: TGTGCCAGCAGCCGGACTAGCGGGACGGTCTACGAGCAGTACTTC
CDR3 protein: CASSRTSGTVYEQYF

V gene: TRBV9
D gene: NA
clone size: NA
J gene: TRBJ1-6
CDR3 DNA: TGTGCCAGCAGCACCAGTCTGTTTAATTCACCCCTCCACTTT
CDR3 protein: CASSTSLFNSPLHF

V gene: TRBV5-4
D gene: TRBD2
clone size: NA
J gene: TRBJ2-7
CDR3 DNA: TGTGCCAGCAGCTTTAAACTAGCGGGTACCGAGCAGTACTTC
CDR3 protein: CASSFKLAGTEQYF

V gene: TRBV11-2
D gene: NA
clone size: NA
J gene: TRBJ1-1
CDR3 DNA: TGTGCCAGCAGCTTGGGCAGGAACACTGAAGCTTTCTTT
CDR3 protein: CASSLGRNTEAFF

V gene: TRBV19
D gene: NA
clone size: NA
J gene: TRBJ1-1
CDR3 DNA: TGTGCCAGGGGGGTCCCAGGATTCCCTGAAGCTTTCTTT
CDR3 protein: CARGVPGFPEAFF

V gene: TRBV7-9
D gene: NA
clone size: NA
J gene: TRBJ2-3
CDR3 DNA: TGTGCCAGCAGCCGCCCAGCGGATACGCAGTATTTT
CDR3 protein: CASSRPADTQYF

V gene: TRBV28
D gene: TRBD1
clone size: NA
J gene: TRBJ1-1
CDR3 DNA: TGTGCCAGCAGTTTTATAGGTCGGGACAGTCTCACTGAAGCTTTCTTT
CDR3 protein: CASSFIGRDSLTEAFF

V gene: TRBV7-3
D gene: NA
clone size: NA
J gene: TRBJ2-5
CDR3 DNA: TGTGCCAGCAGCGTCCGTTTCGGGGAGACCCAGTACTTC
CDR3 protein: CASSVRFGETQYF

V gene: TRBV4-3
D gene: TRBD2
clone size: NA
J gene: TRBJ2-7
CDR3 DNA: TGCGCCAGCAGCCAAGGACTAGCGGACAGCTCCTACGAGCAGTACTTC
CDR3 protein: CASSQGLADSSYEQYF

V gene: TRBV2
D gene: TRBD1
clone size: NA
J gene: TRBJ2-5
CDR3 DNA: TGTGCCAGCAGTACAGGGGAATGGGAGACCCAGTACTTC
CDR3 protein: CASSTGEWETQYF

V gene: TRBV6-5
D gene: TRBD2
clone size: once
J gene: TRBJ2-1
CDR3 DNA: TGTGCCAGCAGTTGGACTGGCGGGAGGGCTCATAATGAGCAGTTCTTC
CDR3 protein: CASSWTGGRAHNEQFF

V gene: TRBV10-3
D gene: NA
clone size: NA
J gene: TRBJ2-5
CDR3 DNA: TGTGCCATCAGTGAGGAACAGGGTGGAGAGACCCAGTACTTC
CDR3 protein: CAISEEQGGETQYF

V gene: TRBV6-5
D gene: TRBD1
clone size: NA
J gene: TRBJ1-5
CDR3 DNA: TGTGCCAGCAGTTACTCTGGGACAGGGCCCAATCAGCCCCAGCATTTT
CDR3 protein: CASSYSGTGPNQPQHF

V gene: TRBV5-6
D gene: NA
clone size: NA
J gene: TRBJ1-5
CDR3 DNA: TGTGCCAGCAGCTTCGGGACTGGGCTAGGGCCCCAGCATTTT
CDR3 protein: CASSFGTGLGPQHF

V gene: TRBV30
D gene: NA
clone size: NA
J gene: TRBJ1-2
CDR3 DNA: TGTGCCTGGAGTAGAGGGTTTGGCTACACCTTC
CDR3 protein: CAWSRGFGYTF

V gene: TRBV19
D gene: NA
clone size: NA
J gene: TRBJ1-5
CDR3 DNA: TGTGCCAGTAGTCTGGAGGGTACTTGGAGCAATCAGCCCCAGCATTTT
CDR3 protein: CASSLEGTWSNQPQHF

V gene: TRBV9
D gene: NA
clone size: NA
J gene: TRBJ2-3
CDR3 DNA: TGTGCCAGCAATGGAGGGCTATCAGATACGCAGTATTTT
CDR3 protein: CASNGGLSDTQYF

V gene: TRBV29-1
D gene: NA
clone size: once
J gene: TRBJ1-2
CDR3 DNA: TGCAGCGTGCCCTCGTGGCAGGGCAGAGTGGGTCTAGATGGCTACACCTTC
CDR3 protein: CSVPSWQGRVGLDGYTF

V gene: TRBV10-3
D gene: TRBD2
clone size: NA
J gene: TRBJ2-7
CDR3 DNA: TGTGCCATCAGTGAGCGCTCCAAGGGACTAGGGACCTACGAGCAGTACTTC
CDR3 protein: CAISERSKGLGTYEQYF

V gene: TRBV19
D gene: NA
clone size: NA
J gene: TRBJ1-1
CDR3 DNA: TGTGCCAGTAGGGCGGGATCGGCCACTGAAGCTTTCTTT
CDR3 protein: CASRAGSATEAFF

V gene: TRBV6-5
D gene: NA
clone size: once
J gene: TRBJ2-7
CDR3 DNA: TGTGCCAGCAGTTACTCGTCGGGTAGCCCAACCTACGAGCAGTACTTC
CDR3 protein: CASSYSSGSPTYEQYF

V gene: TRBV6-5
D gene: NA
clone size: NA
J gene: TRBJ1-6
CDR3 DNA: TGTGCCAGCAGTTACTTTAGAGGCCTCAATTCACCCCTCCACTTT
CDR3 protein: CASSYFRGLNSPLHF

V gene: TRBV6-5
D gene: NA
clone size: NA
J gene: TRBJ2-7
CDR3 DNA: TGTGCCAGCAGTTACTCGGCAGGCCACTACGAGCAGTACTTC
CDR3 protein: CASSYSAGHYEQYF

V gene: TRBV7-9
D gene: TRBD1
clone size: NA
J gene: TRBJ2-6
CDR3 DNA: TGTGCCAGCAGCTTATGGATGGGACAGGCTATCTCTGGGGCCAACGTCCTGACTTTC
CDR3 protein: CASSLWMGQAISGANVLTF

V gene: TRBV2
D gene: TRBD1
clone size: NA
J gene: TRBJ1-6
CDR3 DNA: TGTGCCAGCAGAGGGGGCGGTAATTCGCCCCTCCACTTT
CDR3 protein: CASRGGGNSPLHF

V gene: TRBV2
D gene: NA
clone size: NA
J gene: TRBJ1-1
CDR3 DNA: TGTGCCAGCAGTCAAATATCACTAAATGAAGCTTTCTTT
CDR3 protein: CASSQISLNEAFF

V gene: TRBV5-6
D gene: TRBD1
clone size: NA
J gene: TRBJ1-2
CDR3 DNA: TGTGCCAGCAGCAAGGACAGGGGTCGGTATGTTAACTATGGCTACACCTTC
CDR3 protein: CASSKDRGRYVNYGYTF

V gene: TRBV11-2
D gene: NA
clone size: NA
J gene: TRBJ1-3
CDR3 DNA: TGTGCCAGCCCCCTGGGTGGGGATACTGGTGGAAACACCATATATTTT
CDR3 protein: CASPLGGDTGGNTIYF

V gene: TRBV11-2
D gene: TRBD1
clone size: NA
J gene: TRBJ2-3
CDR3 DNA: TGTGCCAGCAGCAGGGACAGGGAAGCAGATACGCAGTATTTT
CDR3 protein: CASSRDREADTQYF

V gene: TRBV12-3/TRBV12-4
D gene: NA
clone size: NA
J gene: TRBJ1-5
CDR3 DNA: TGTGCCAGCAGTTTAAGTGGCAATCAGCCCCAGCATTTT
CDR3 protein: CASSLSGNQPQHF

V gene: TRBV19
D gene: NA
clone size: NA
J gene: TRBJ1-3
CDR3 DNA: TGTGCCAGTAGTAGGGCTACAGGGCTTTCTGGAAACACCATATATTTT
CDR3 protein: CASSRATGLSGNTIYF

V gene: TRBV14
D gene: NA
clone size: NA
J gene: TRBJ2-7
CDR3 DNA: TGTGCCAGCAGCCAGTATTCGGGTTCCTACGAGCAGTACTTC
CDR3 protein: CASSQYSGSYEQYF

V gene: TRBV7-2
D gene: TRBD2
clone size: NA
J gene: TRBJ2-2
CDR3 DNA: TGTGCCAGCAGCTTTCCGGCTAGCGGGCAGAACACCGGGGAGCTGTTTTTT
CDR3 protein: CASSFPASGQNTGELFF

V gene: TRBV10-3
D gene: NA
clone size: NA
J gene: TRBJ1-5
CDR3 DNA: TGTGCCACCCAACATCCTGGGGTGGACAATCAGCCCCAGCATTTT
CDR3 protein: CATQHPGVDNQPQHF

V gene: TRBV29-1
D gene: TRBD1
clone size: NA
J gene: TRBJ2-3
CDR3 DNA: TGCAGCGTTGGGACAGGGAGCCTAGATACGCAGTATTTT
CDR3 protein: CSVGTGSLDTQYF

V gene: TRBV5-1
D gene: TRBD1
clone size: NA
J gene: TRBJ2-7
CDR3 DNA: TGCGCCAGCAGCCCACAGGGGGCCGGCGAGCAGTACTTC
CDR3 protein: CASSPQGAGEQYF

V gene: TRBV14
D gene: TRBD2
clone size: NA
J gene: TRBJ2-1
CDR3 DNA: TGTGCCAGCAGCCAAGCGGGACTAGCGGGAGGGCCAGGGAATGAGCAGTTCTTC
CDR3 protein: CASSQAGLAGGPGNEQFF

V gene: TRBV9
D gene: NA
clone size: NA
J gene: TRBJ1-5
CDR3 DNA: TGTGCCAGCAGCCCTTCTGGACAGTTCAATCAGCCCCAGCATTTT
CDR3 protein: CASSPSGQFNQPQHF

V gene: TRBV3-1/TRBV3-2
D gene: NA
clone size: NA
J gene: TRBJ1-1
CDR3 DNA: TGTGCCAGCAGCCAAGGGACGGGGATGGCTTTCTTT
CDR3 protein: CASSQGTGMAFF

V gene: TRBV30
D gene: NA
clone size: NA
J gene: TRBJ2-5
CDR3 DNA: TGTGCCTGGAGTGTTCAGCGGAGGGAGACCCAGTACTTC
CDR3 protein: CAWSVQRRETQYF

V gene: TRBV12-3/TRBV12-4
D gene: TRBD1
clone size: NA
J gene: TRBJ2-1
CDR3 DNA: TGTGCCAGCGGGGAAGTTCAGGGGGAGGAGCAGTTCTTC
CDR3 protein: CASGEVQGEEQFF

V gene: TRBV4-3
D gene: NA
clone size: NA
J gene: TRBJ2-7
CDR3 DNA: TGCGCCAGCAGCCAAGACAGGGGTTACGAGCAGTACTTC
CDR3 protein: CASSQDRGYEQYF

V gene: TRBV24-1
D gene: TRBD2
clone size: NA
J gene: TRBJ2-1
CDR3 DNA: TGTGCCACCAGTGATTTTGGGCTAGCGGGCAACAATGAGCAGTTCTTC
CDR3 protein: CATSDFGLAGNNEQFF

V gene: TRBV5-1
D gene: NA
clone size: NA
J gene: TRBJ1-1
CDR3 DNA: TGCGCCAGCAGCTTCGGGGGCGCGAACACTGAAGCTTTCTTT
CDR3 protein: CASSFGGANTEAFF

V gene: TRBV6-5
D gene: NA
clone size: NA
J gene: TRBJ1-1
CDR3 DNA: TGTGCCAGCAGTTATTCAGTCCTGACTGAAGCTTTCTTT
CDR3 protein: CASSYSVLTEAFF

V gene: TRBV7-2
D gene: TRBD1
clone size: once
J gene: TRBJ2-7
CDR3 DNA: TGTGCCAGCAGAGCCGGACAGGAAAACTCCTACGAGCAGTACTTC
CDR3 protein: CASRAGQENSYEQYF

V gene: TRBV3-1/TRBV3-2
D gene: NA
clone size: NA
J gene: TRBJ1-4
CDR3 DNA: TGTGCCAGCAGCCGGATGGGGGTAACTAATGAAAAACTGTTTTTT
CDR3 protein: CASSRMGVTNEKLFF

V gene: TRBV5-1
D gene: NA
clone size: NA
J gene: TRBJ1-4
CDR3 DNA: TGCGCCAGCAGCTTGGATGGCCCATTGCTGTTTTTT
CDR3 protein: CASSLDGPLLFF

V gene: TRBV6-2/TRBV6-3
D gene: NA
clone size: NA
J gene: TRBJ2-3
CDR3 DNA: TGTGCCAGCAGTTACTCGAGGGGTCATTGGAGAATGGGGGCCACAGATACGCAGTATTTT
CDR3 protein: CASSYSRGHWRMGATDTQYF

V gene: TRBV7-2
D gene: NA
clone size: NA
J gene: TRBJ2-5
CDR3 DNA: TGTGCCAGCAGCTTAGTAGGGGCAGGGACGGGGACCCAGTACTTC
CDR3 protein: CASSLVGAGTGTQYF

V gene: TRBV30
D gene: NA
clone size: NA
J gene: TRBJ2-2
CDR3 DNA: TGTGCCTGGAGTGTGGAGAACACCGGGGAGCTGTTTTTT
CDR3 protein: CAWSVENTGELFF

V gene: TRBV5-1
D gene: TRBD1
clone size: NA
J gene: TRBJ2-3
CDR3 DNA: TGCGCCAGCCACCCGCGGACAGGAAGCACAGATACGCAGTATTTT
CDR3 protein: CASHPRTGSTDTQYF